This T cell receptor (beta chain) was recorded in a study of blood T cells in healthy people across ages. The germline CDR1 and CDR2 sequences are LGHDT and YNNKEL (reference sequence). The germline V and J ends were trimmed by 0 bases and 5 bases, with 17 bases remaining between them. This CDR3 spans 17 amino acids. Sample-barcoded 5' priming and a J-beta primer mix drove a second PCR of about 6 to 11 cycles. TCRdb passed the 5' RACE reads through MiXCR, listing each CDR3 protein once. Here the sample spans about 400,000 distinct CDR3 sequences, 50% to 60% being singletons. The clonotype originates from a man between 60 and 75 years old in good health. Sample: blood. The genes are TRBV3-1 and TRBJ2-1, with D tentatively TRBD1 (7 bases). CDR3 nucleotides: TGTGCCAGCAGCCAAGAGGAGGGAAGGGGGCGCGACAATGAGCAGTTCTTC. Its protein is CASSQEEGRGRDNEQFF.